The 14 T cell receptor beta chains below all came from one sample that was sequenced in a study of blood T cells in healthy people across ages. For the second PCR, which ran for about 6 to 11 cycles, a sample-barcoded 5' primer and a J-beta primer mix were used. One entry per CDR3 protein results from TCRdb running MiXCR on the 5' RACE reads. The sample consists of about a million distinct CDR3 sequences, 45% to 50% of them appearing once. Sequenced sample: blood. Source of these receptors: a young man in good health.

This sequence joins TRBV29-1 and TRBJ2-5; tentatively, D is TRBD2 (6 bases). V was shortened by 4 bases and J by 5 bases, with 20 bases between the two germline ends. The CDR3 has 15 residues. Germline values: CDR1 SQVTM, CDR2 ANQGSEA. Written as DNA, the CDR3 is TGCAGCGTTGGAACGCCGGGACTTGCCTCTGAGACCCAGTACTTC. Its protein product is CSVGTPGLASETQYF.

The chain joins TRBV7-2 to TRBJ1-1; a weak D match, TRBD1 (5 bases). The CDR3 sequence is 14 residues long. V shed 6 bases and J shed 5 bases, with 16 bases lying between them. Looked up from germline, CDR1 is SGHTA and CDR2 is FQGNSA. The CDR3 nucleotides are TGTGCCAGCAGTTCCACTTGGGGGGAAACTGAAGCTTTCTTT. Protein sequence: CASSSTWGETEAFF.

The chain recombines TRBV6-2 or TRBV6-3 with TRBJ2-2, with 10 bases aligning to TRBD2. The germline V gene has CDR1 MNHEY and CDR2 SVGEGT. The CDR3 is 16 residues long. Losses at the gene ends were 6 bases for V and 3 bases for J; bases not matched to a gene: 7. The CDR3 reads CASRAAGGQHTGELFF. As DNA, the CDR3 is TGTGCCAGCAGAGCAGCGGGGGGGCAGCACACCGGGGAGCTGTTTTTT.

The V call is TRBV20-1, the J call TRBJ1-6, with a tentative D call TRBD1 (5 bases). V was pared by 6 bases and J by 6 bases, with 12 bases between. CDR1 and CDR2 (germline): DFQATT, SNEGSKA (reference sequence). The CDR3 is made up of 13 amino acids. CDR3 region: CSAHKDSNSPLHF. The CDR3 bases are TGCAGTGCCCATAAAGACAGTAATTCACCCCTCCACTTT.

The rearrangement links TRBV29-1 to TRBJ2-2; D is uncertain. Germline CDR1 is SQVTM and CDR2 is ANQGSEA. This CDR3 has 12 residues. V shed 8 bases and J shed 4 bases, with 11 bases lying between them. In DNA, the CDR3 is TGCAGCCTACAGTCCCCCACCGGGGAGCTGTTTTTT. Translated, it gives CSLQSPTGELFF.

This chain links TRBV7-2 with TRBJ2-1; 10 positions agree with TRBD2. Germline CDR1 reads SGHTA; CDR2 reads FQGNSA. The trim removed 4 bases at V and 3 bases at J, leaving 3 bases unmatched. This CDR3 spans 15 amino acids. Here the CDR3 reads CASSSTSGVYNEQFF. DNA of the CDR3: TGTGCCAGCAGCTCTACTAGCGGGGTCTACAATGAGCAGTTCTTC.

V gene TRBV6-2 or TRBV6-3 combines with J gene TRBJ2-4; 8 bases match TRBD1. TRBJ2-7 matches the DNA end more closely, so the J call is doubtful. Germline CDR1 is MNHEY and CDR2 is SVGEGT. The CDR3 totals 14 residues. CDR3 coding DNA: TGTGCCAGCAGTTCTGGGGACAGGCTTTACGAGCAGTACTTC. Protein product: CASSSGDRLYEQYF.

This chain links TRBV6-1 with TRBJ2-5, with a possible D match to TRBD1 (6 bases). CDR3 size: 18 residues. Trimming removed 4 bases from V and 5 bases from J, with 26 bases in between. Germline V CDR1 and CDR2: MNHNS, SASEGT. The CDR3, as DNA: TGTGCCAGCAGTGGCGGTTTTGATGCAGGGGCTCCAAGGGAGACCCAGTACTTC. Translated, it gives CASSGGFDAGAPRETQYF.

This sequence joins TRBV20-1 and TRBJ2-4, with 9 bases lining up with TRBD1. The last part of the DNA fits TRBJ2-7 better; the J call may be wrong. The CDR3 extends over 11 amino acids. The germline V gene encodes CDR1 DFQATT and CDR2 SNEGSKA (reference sequence). CDR3 amino acids: CSARTGDEQYF. In nucleotides, the CDR3 is TGCAGTGCTCGGACAGGGGACGAGCAGTACTTC.

The chain carries TRBV28 and TRBJ2-3; tentative D call: TRBD2 (6 bases). Looked up from germline, CDR1 is MDHEN and CDR2 is SYDVKM. The CDR3 is made up of 14 amino acids. Trimming stripped 11 bases from V and 1 base from J, with 16 bases between. The CDR3 spells CAASVGGGTDTQYF. In DNA, the CDR3 is TGTGCCGCGTCTGTAGGAGGGGGCACAGATACGCAGTATTTT.

Details on this clonotype: Its ends do not fully match the called genes, so a read error is possible. V is TRBV4-1 and J is TRBJ1-4; 10 bases match TRBD1. This CDR3 contains 17 residues. From germline, CDR1 is MGHRA and CDR2 YSYEKL. In nucleotides, the CDR3 is TGCGTCAGCAGCCAGGGACCCGACAGGGGGCGTAGGGAAAAACTGTTTTTT. Translating it yields CVSSQGPDRGRREKLFF.

This clonotype was picked up many times. The V gene is TRBV5-6, the J gene TRBJ2-2, with 11 bases matching TRBD2. CDR1 and CDR2 (germline): SGHDT, YYEEEE. Trimming at V came to 0 bases and at J to 5 bases, leaving 0 bases not matched to a gene. The CDR3 runs 15 residues. The CDR3, as DNA: TGTGCCAGCAGCTTGGGACTAGCGGGGACCGGGGAGCTGTTTTTT. Translated, it gives CASSLGLAGTGELFF.

The chain joins TRBV27 to TRBJ2-5; perhaps TRBD2 as D (6 bases). The J call could be wrong; TRBJ2-7 is a better fit for the DNA end. The germline V gene has CDR1 MNHEY and CDR2 SMNVEV (reference sequence). The CDR3 is made up of 14 amino acids. CDR3 loop: CASPRWGSEGEQYF. CDR3 nucleotide sequence: TGTGCCAGCCCCCGTTGGGGGTCGGAGGGCGAGCAGTACTTC.

The rearrangement links TRBV7-9 to TRBJ1-4, with a possible D match to TRBD1 (5 bases). CDR3 length equals 17 residues. Trimming removed 5 bases from V and 0 bases from J, with 16 bases in between. Germline loops: CDR1 SEHNR, CDR2 FQNEAQ (reference sequence). The CDR3 region is CASSVAHRRATNEKLFF. The CDR3 region has the DNA TGTGCCAGCAGCGTTGCCCACAGGAGAGCAACTAATGAAAAACTGTTTTTT.